This T cell receptor beta chain originates from a study of identifying expanded T cells in peripheral blood. Healthy donors had no documented immune events, such as infections, while sampled. TCRdb's table, derived via immunoSEQ multiplex PCR, lists solely in-frame clones and lacks some. The sample carries about 110,000 clones, 88% recorded once. The study, taken as a whole, reports: Variance in clone template counts between approximately two-week samples significantly increased with total template count across all healthy donors. Technical replicates showed about 1.2 changed clones; approximately 2 weeks approximately 15; four weeks 19.

A note on this clone: Antigen: not known.

There are 16 residues in the CDR3. V gave up 5 bases and J gave up 8 bases; unmatched junction bases: 17. The germline V gene encodes CDR1 SGHTA and CDR2 FQGNSA. The rearrangement links TRBV7-2 to TRBJ1-2; 7 bases are shared with TRBD1. The sequenced sample was blood. This TCR derives from a person aged 18 to 75 in good health. CDR3 sequence (DNA): TGTGCCAGCAGCCCTCTGGGACAGCAAAGCCCCCGGGGCTACACCTTC. It translates to CASSPLGQQSPRGYTF.